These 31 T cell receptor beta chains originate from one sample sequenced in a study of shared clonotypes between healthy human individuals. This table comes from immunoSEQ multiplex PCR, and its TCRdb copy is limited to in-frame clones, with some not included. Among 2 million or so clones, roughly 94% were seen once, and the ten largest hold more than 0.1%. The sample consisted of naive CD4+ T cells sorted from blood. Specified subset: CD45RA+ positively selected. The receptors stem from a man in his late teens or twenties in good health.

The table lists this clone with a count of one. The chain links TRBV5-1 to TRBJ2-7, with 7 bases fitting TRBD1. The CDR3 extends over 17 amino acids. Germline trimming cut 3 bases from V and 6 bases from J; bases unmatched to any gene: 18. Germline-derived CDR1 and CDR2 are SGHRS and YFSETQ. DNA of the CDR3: TGCGCCAGCAGCTGGGAGACAGGGTTCGCGCTTCCGTCCGAGCAGTACTTC. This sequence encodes CASSWETGFALPSEQYF.

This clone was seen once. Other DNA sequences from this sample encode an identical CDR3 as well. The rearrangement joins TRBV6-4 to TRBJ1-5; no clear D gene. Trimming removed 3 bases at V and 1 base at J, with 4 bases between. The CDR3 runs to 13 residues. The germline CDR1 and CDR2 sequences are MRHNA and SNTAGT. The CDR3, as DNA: TGTGCCAGCAGTGAGGAGAGCAATCAGCCCCAGCATTTT. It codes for CASSEESNQPQHF.

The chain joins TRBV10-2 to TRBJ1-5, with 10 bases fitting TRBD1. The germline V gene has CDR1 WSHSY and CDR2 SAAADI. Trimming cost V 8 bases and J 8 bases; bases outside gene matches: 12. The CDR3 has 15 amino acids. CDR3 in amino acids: CASRRDRGQSEPQHF. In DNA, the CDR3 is TGCGCCAGCCGGCGGGACAGGGGCCAATCGGAGCCCCAGCATTTT.

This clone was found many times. The CDR3 coding sequence is TGTGCCAGCAGCCCCCGGACAGGGGAAGGCGATTCACCCCTCCACTTT. Translation gives CASSPRTGEGDSPLHF. V is TRBV5-5 and J is TRBJ1-6; the match to TRBD1 covers 9 bases. The V gene's germline CDR1 is SGHKS and CDR2 YYEKEE (reference sequence). This CDR3 contains 16 residues. Trimming at V came to 4 bases and at J to 8 bases, leaving 10 bases not matched to a gene.

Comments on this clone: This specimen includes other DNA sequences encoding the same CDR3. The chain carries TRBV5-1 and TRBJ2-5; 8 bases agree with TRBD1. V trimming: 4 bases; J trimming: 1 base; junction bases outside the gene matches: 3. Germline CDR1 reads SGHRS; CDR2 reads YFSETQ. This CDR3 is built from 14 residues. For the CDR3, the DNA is TGCGCCAGCAGCCTACAGGGGGGCCAAGAGACCCAGTACTTC. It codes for CASSLQGGQETQYF. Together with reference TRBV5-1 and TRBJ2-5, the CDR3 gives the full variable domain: KAGVTQTPRYLIKTRGQQVTLSCSPISGHRSVSWYQQTPGQGLQFLFEYFSETQRNKGNFPGRFSGRQFSNSRSEMNVSTLELGDSALYLCASSLQGGQETQYFGPGTRLLVL.

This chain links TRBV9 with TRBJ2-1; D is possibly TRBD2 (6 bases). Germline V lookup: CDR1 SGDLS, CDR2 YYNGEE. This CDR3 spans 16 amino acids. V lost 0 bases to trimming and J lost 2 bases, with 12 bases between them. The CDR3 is CASSVERPGAYNEQFF. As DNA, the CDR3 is TGTGCCAGCAGCGTAGAACGACCGGGGGCCTACAATGAGCAGTTCTTC.

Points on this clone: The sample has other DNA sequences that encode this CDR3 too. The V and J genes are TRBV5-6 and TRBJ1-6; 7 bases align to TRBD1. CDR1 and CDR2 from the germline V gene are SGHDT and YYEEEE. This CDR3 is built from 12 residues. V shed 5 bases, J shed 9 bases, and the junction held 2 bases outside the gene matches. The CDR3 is CASSRDSSPLHF. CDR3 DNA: TGTGCCAGCAGTCGGGACAGTTCACCCCTCCACTTT.

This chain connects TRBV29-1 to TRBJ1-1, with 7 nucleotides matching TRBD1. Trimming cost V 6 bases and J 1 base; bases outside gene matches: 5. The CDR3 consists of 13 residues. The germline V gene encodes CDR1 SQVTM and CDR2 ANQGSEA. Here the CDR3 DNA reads TGCAGCGTCGAATGGGACAGGAACACTGAAGCTTTCTTT. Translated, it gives CSVEWDRNTEAFF.

CDR3 region: CASSYSMVAGEKQYF. Here the CDR3 DNA reads TGTGCCAGCAGTTACTCGATGGTAGCGGGAGAAAAGCAGTACTTC. The chain links TRBV6-5 to TRBJ2-7; TRBD2 matches at 9 bases. Per germline, CDR1 MNHEY and CDR2 SVGAGI. The CDR3 sequence is 15 residues long. With 0 bases clipped from V and 8 bases from J, the junction kept 8 bases outside the gene matches.

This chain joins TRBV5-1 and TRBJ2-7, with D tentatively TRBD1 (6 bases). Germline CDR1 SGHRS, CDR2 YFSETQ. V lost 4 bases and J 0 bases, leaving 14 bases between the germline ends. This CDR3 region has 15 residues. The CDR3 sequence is CASSATGTSSYEQYF. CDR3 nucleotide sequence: TGCGCCAGCAGCGCTACAGGGACGAGCTCCTACGAGCAGTACTTC.

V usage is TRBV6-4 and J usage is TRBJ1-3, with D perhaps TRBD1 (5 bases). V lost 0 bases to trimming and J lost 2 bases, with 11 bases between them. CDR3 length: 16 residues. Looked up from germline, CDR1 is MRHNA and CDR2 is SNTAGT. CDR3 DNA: TGTGCCAGCAGTGACTCATTGGCAGGGCCTGGAAACACCATATATTTT. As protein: CASSDSLAGPGNTIYF.

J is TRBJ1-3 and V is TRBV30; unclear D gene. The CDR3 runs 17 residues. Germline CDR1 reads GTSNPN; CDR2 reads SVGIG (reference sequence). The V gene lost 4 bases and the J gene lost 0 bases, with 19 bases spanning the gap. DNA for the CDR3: TGTGCCTGGAAAAAAGCGGTGTCGACAAGCTCTGGAAACACCATATATTTT. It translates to CAWKKAVSTSSGNTIYF.

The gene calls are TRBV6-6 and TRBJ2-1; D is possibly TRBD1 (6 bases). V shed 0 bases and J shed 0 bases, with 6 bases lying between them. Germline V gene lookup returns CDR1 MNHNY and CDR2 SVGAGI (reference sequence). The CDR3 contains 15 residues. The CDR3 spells CASSYSQGSYNEQFF. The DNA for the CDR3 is TGTGCCAGCAGTTACTCACAGGGCTCCTACAATGAGCAGTTCTTC.

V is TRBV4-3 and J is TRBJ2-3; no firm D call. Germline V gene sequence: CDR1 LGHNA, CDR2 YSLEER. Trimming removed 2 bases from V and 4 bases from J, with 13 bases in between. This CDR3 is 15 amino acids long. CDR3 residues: CASSQHYRISDTQYF. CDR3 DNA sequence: TGCGCCAGCAGCCAACATTACAGAATATCAGATACGCAGTATTTT.

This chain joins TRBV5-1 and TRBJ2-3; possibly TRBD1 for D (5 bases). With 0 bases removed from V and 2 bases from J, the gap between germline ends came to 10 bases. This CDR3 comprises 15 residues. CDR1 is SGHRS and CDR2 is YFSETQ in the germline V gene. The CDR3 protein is CASSLGRGNTDTQYF. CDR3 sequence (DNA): TGCGCCAGCAGCTTGGGTAGGGGAAACACAGATACGCAGTATTTT.

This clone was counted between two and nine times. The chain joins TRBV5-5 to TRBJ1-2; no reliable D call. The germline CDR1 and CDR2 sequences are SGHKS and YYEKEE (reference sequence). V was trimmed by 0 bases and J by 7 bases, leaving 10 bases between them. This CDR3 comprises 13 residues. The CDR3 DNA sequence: TGTGCCAGCAGCTTGGCGGTGCAAGGTGGCTACACCTTC. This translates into CASSLAVQGGYTF.

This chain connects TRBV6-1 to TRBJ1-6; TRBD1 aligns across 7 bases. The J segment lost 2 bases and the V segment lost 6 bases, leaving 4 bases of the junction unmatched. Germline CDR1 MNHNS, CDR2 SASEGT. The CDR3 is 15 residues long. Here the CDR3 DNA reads TGTGCCAGCAGGGACGGGACAGCCTATAATTCACCCCTCCACTTT. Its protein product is CASRDGTAYNSPLHF.

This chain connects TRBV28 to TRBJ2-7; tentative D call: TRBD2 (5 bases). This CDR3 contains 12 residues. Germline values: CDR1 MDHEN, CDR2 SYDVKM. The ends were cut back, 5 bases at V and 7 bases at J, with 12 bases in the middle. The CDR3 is CASSTTRVEQYF. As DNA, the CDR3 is TGTGCCAGCAGTACGACGAGGGTGGAGCAGTACTTC.

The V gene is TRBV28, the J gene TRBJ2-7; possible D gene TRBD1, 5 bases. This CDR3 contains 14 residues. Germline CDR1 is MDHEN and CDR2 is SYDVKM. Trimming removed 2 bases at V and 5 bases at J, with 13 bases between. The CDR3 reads CASSLRIQANEQYF. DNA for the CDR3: TGTGCCAGCAGTTTAAGGATACAGGCTAACGAGCAGTACTTC.

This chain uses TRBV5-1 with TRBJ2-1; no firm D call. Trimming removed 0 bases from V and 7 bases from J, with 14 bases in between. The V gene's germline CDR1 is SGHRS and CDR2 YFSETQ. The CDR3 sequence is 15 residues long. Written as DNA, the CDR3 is TGCGCCAGCAGCTTGGAGCAGAGCCCCGGGAATGAGCAGTTCTTC. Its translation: CASSLEQSPGNEQFF.

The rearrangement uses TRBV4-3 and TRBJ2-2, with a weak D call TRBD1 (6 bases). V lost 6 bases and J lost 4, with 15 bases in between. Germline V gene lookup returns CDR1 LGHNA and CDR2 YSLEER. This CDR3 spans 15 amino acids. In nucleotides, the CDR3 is TGCGCCAGCAGTGAATGGCAGGGGAGCACCGGGGAGCTGTTTTTT. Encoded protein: CASSEWQGSTGELFF.

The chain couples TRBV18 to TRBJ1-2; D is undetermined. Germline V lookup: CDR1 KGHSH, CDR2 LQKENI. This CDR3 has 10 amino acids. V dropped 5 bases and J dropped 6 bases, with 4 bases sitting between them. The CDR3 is CASSGDGYTF. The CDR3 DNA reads TGTGCCAGCTCAGGGGATGGCTACACCTTC. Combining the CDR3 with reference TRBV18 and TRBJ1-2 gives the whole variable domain NAGVMQNPRHLVRRRGQEARLRCSPMKGHSHVYWYRQLPEEGLKFMVYLQKENIIDESGMPKERFSAEFPKEGPSILRIQQVVRGDSAAYFCASSGDGYTFGSGTRLTVV.

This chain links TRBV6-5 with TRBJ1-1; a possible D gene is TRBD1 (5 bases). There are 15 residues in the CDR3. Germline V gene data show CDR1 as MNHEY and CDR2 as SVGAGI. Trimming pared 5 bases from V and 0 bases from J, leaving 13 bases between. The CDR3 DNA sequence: TGTGCCAGCAGTCAAGGGACGGTCATGAACACTGAAGCTTTCTTT. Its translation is CASSQGTVMNTEAFF.

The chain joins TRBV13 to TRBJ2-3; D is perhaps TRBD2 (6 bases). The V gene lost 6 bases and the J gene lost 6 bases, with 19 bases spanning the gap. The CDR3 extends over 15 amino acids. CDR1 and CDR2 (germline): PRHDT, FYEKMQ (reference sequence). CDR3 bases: TGTGCCAGCAGGCGGACTAACGTGATATGGGATACGCAGTATTTT. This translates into CASRRTNVIWDTQYF. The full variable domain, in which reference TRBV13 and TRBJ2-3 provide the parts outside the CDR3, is AAGVIQSPRHLIKEKRETATLKCYPIPRHDTVYWYQQGPGQDPQFLISFYEKMQSDKGSIPDRFSAQQFSDYHSELNMSSLELGDSALYFCASRRTNVIWDTQYFGPGTRLTVL.

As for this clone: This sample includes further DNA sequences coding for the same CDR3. The CDR3 is CASSEQGYNEQFF. The CDR3 nucleotides read TGTGCCAGCAGTGAACAGGGCTACAATGAGCAGTTCTTC. This sequence joins TRBV2 and TRBJ2-1, with D tentatively TRBD1 (5 bases). Germline CDR1 is SNHLY and CDR2 is FYNNEI. Trimming shortened V by 2 bases and J by 3 bases, and 5 bases separated the two germline ends. The CDR3 contains 13 residues.

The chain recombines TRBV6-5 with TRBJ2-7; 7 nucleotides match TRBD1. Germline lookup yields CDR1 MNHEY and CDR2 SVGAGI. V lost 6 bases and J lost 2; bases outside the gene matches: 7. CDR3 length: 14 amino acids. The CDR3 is CASRFRDRTYEQYF. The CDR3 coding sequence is TGTGCCAGCAGATTCCGGGACAGAACCTACGAGCAGTACTTC.

The DNA of the CDR3 is TGTGCCAGCAGCTTCGGACAGGCGCGGGGTGAAAAACTGTTTTTT. It encodes CASSFGQARGEKLFF. This rearrangement joins TRBV11-2 to TRBJ1-4, with TRBD1 identical over 7 bases. V lost 3 bases to trimming and J lost 7 bases; unmatched junction nucleotides: 8. This CDR3 spans 15 amino acids. The V gene's germline CDR1 is SGHAT and CDR2 FQNNGV.

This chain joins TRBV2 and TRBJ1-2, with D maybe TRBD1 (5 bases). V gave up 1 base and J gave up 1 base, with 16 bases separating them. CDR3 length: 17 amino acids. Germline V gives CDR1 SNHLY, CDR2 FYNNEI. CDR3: CASSEVRAGLGNYGYTF. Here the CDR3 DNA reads TGTGCCAGCAGTGAAGTCAGGGCAGGGCTTGGTAACTATGGCTACACCTTC. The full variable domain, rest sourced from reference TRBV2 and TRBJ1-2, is EPEVTQTPSHQVTQMGQEVILRCVPISNHLYFYWYRQILGQKVEFLVSFYNNEISEKSEIFDDQFSVERPDGSNFTLKIRSTKLEDSAMYFCASSEVRAGLGNYGYTFGSGTRLTVV.

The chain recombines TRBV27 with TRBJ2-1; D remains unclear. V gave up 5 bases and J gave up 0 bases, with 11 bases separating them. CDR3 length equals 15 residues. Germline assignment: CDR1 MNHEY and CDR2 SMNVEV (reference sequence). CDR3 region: CASSADGRSYNEQFF. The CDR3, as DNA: TGTGCCAGCAGTGCCGACGGCCGCTCCTACAATGAGCAGTTCTTC.

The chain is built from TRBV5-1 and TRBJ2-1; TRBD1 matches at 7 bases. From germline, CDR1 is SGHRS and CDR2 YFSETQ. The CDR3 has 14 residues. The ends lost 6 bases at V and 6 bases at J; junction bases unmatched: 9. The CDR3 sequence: CASTRDSLGNEQFF. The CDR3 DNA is TGCGCCAGCACCCGGGACAGCCTTGGCAATGAGCAGTTCTTC.

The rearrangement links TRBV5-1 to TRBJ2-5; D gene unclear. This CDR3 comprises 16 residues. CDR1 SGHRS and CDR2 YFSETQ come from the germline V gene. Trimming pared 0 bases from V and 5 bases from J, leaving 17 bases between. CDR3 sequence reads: CASSLAVSEALETQYF. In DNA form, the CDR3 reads TGCGCCAGCAGCTTGGCTGTATCGGAAGCACTGGAGACCCAGTACTTC.